The 4 T cell receptor beta chains in this list originate from one sample, sequenced in a study of early T cells in non-severe SARS-CoV-2 infection. TCRdb analysed the 5' RACE reads with MiXCR anew, one entry per CDR3 protein. The table has about 83,000 distinct CDR3 sequences, over 12% seen once. The sequenced material came from whole blood. These receptors all stem from an adult who was a healthcare worker with PCR-confirmed SARS-CoV-2 infection or an uninfected control (not recorded which).

This clonotype showed up many times. The V call is TRBV6-1, the J call TRBJ2-7; D is perhaps TRBD2 (6 bases). CDR3 length: 15 amino acids. Between the trimmed V and J ends, which lost 5 bases and 0 bases, there was a span of 14 bases. The germline CDR1 and CDR2 sequences are MNHNS and SASEGT. The CDR3 protein is CASSTGTVSSYEQYF. In DNA form, the CDR3 reads TGTGCCAGCAGTACCGGGACTGTGAGCTCCTACGAGCAGTACTTC.

This clonotype turned up a few times. The chain recombines TRBV3-1 with TRBJ1-3; the D gene is possibly TRBD1 (5 bases). Looked up from germline, CDR1 is LGHDT and CDR2 is YNNKEL (reference sequence). Trimming removed 4 bases at V and 2 bases at J, with 12 bases between. This CDR3 is 15 amino acids long. CDR3 DNA: TGTGCCAGCAGCCGGGGCCAAGCAGCTGGAAACACCATATATTTT. Residues: CASSRGQAAGNTIYF.

This clonotype has a count of ten or more. V and J are TRBV2 and TRBJ2-2; D uncertain. Germline-derived CDR1 and CDR2 are SNHLY and FYNNEI. CDR3 length: 13 residues. With 7 bases removed from V and 3 bases from J, the gap between germline ends came to 9 bases. The CDR3 sequence: CASIPGDTGELFF. The CDR3 DNA follows: TGTGCCAGCATCCCTGGCGACACCGGGGAGCTGTTTTTT. The full variable domain, with the rest looked up from reference TRBV2 and TRBJ2-2, is EPEVTQTPSHQVTQMGQEVILRCVPISNHLYFYWYRQILGQKVEFLVSFYNNEISEKSEIFDDQFSVERPDGSNFTLKIRSTKLEDSAMYFCASIPGDTGELFFGEGSRLTVL.

The chain has TRBV11-2 and TRBJ2-1; 7 bases are shared with TRBD1. J was trimmed by 4 bases and V by 1 base; bases with no gene match: 4. The CDR3 is made up of 15 amino acids. Per the germline V gene, CDR1 is SGHAT and CDR2 is FQNNGV. In DNA form, the CDR3 reads TGTGCCAGCAGCTTAGTGGGACAGACTTACAATGAGCAGTTCTTC. As protein: CASSLVGQTYNEQFF.